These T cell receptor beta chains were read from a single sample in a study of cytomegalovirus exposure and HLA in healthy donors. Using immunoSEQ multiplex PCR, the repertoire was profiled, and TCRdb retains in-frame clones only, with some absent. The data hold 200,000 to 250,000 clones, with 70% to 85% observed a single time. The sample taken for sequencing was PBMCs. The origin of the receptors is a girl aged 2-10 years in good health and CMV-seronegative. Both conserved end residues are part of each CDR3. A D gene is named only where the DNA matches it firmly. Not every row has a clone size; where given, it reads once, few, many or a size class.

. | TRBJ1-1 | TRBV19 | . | CASSIGFEGTEAFF | TGTGCCAGTAGTATAGGTTTCGAGGGCACTGAAGCTTTCTTT
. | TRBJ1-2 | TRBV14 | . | CASSQEWAEYGYTF | TGTGCCAGCAGCCAAGAATGGGCAGAGTATGGCTACACCTTC
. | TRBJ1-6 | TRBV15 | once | CATSREGIPRPLHF | TGTGCCACCAGCAGAGAGGGCATCCCAAGGCCCCTCCACTTT
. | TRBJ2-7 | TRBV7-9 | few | CASSLSSSAYEQYF | TGTGCCAGCAGCTTAAGTTCTAGCGCCTACGAGCAGTACTTC
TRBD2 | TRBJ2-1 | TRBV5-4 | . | CASSSPGLGNEQFF | TGTGCCAGCAGCTCCCCGGGACTAGGGAATGAGCAGTTCTTC
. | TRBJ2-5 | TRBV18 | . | CASSPDLEETQYF | TGTGCCAGCTCACCGGACTTGGAAGAGACCCAGTACTTC
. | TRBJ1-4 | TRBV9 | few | CASSVGPGSEKLFF | TGTGCCAGCAGCGTTGGCCCTGGCTCCGAAAAACTGTTTTTT
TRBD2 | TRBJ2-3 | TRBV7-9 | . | CASSLPGTKKAGYTQYF | TGTGCCAGCAGTCTTCCCGGGACTAAGAAAGCCGGGTATACGCAGTATTTT
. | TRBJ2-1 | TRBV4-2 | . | CASSQVVPGNEQFF | TGTGCCAGCAGCCAAGTGGTGCCGGGCAATGAGCAGTTCTTC
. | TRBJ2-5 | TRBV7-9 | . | CASSLRRGSLAGAAETQYF | TGTGCCAGCAGCTTAAGGAGGGGGTCACTGGCGGGGGCAGCGGAGACCCAGTACTTC
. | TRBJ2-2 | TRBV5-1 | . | CASSYESGVNTGELFF | TGCGCCAGCAGTTATGAATCCGGGGTTAACACCGGGGAGCTGTTTTTT
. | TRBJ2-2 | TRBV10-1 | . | CASRQGNTGELFF | TGCGCCAGCAGACAGGGGAACACCGGGGAGCTGTTTTTT
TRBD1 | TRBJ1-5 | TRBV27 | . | CASSPTTGSVSNQPQHF | TGTGCCAGCAGTCCCACGACAGGGAGCGTGAGCAATCAGCCCCAGCATTTT
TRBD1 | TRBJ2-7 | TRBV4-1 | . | CASSQSSTGYEQYF | TGCGCCAGCAGCCAGTCCTCGACAGGGTACGAGCAGTACTTC
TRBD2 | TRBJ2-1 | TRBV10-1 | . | CASSGPGLDYNEQFF | TGCGCCAGCAGTGGACCGGGACTAGACTACAATGAGCAGTTCTTC
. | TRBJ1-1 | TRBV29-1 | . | CSVLYSLGTEAFF | TGCAGCGTTCTATACAGCTTGGGCACTGAAGCTTTCTTT
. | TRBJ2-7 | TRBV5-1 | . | CASSLDSVYEQYF | TGCGCCAGCAGCTTGGATAGCGTCTACGAGCAGTACTTC
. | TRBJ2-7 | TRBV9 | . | CASGRGIGYEQYF | TGTGCCAGCGGGAGGGGGATCGGATACGAGCAGTACTTC
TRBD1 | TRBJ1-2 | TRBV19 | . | CAGTTGNNGYTF | TGTGCCGGGACGACAGGGAACAATGGCTACACCTTC
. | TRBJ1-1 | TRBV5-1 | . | CASSYVTGGNTEAFF | TGCGCCAGCAGCTACGTGACCGGAGGGAACACTGAAGCTTTCTTT
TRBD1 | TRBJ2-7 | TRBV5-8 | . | CASSVRRDSHYEQYF | TGTGCCAGCAGCGTTCGCCGGGACAGTCACTACGAGCAGTACTTC
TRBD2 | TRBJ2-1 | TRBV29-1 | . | CSVEGASGNSYNEQFF | TGCAGCGTTGAAGGGGCTAGCGGGAATTCCTACAATGAGCAGTTCTTC
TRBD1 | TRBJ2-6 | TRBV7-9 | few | CASSPWTGSGANVLTF | TGTGCCAGCAGCCCGTGGACAGGGTCCGGGGCCAACGTCCTGACTTTC
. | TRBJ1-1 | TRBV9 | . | CASSSIRQAEDTEAFF | TGTGCCAGCAGCTCTATCCGACAGGCAGAAGACACTGAAGCTTTCTTT